What follows are 20 T cell receptor beta chains derived from one specimen sequenced in a study of cytomegalovirus exposure and HLA in healthy donors. A multiplex PCR was run with 60 Vbeta primers and 13 Jbeta primers. The protocol was immunoSEQ multiplex PCR, while the TCRdb copy is restricted to in-frame clones and leaves out a portion. The top ten clones hold about 4.1% of a sample with around 150,000 clones, 80% to 90% of them seen once. Material: PBMCs. All receptors come from a woman aged 40 to 50 in good health and CMV-seropositive.

The chain combines TRBV5-6 with TRBJ2-2; tentative D call: TRBD2 (6 bases). This CDR3 spans 15 amino acids. CDR1 and CDR2 (germline): SGHDT, YYEEEE. Trimming left V 3 bases short and J 2 bases short, with 11 bases between. The CDR3 region is CASSSSGGNTGELFF. As DNA, the CDR3 is TGTGCCAGCAGCTCATCCGGGGGTAACACCGGGGAGCTGTTTTTT. Combining the CDR3 with reference TRBV5-6 and TRBJ2-2 gives the whole variable domain DAGVTQSPTHLIKTRGQQVTLRCSPKSGHDTVSWYQQALGQGPQFIFQYYEEEERQRGNFPDRFSGHQFPNYSSELNVNALLLGDSALYLCASSSSGGNTGELFFGEGSRLTVL.

The V gene is TRBV7-2, the J gene TRBJ2-5; TRBD1 matches at 9 bases. V shed 1 base and J 11 bases; nucleotides not matched to a gene: 8. The CDR3 runs to 14 residues. Germline lookup yields CDR1 SGHTA and CDR2 FQGNSA. The CDR3 here is CASSLGRTGAEQYF. CDR3 nucleotides: TGTGCCAGCAGCTTAGGAAGGACAGGGGCTGAGCAGTACTTC.

The chain employs TRBV30 and TRBJ1-2, with D perhaps TRBD1 (5 bases). V was shortened by 2 bases and J by 7 bases, with 11 bases between the two germline ends. The CDR3 contains 12 residues. The germline gives CDR1 GTSNPN, CDR2 SVGIG (reference sequence). DNA for the CDR3: TGTGCCTGGAGTCCCGGGACTGGTGGCTACACCTTC. This gives the protein CAWSPGTGGYTF.

This clone showed up just once. V and J are TRBV7-3 and TRBJ2-7; D might be TRBD2 (5 bases). This CDR3 spans 15 amino acids. CDR1 is SGHTA and CDR2 is FQGTGA in the germline V gene. The V end lost 2 bases, the J end lost 6 bases, and 17 bases lay between the germline ends. CDR3 loop: CASSLEGRGMSEQYF. CDR3 DNA sequence: TGTGCCAGCAGCTTAGAGGGCAGAGGAATGTCCGAGCAGTACTTC.

This sequence joins TRBV7-2 and TRBJ2-5; perhaps TRBD1 as D (5 bases). V lost 2 bases to trimming and J lost 1 base, with 8 bases between them. CDR1 is SGHTA, CDR2 FQGNSA, per germline. This CDR3 contains 14 residues. The CDR3 nucleotides are TGTGCCAGCAGCTTAAGACAGCTCCAAGAGACCCAGTACTTC. Its protein product is CASSLRQLQETQYF.

This clone was seen just once. The CDR3 reads CASSRGQVYGYTF. CDR3 sequence (DNA): TGTGCCAGCAGTCGGGGACAGGTCTATGGCTACACCTTC. This chain connects TRBV28 to TRBJ1-2; TRBD1 matches 8 bases. The ends lost 5 bases at V and 4 bases at J; junction bases unmatched: 3. The CDR3 has 13 amino acids. Germline V gene sequence: CDR1 MDHEN, CDR2 SYDVKM.

The rearrangement joins TRBV27 to TRBJ1-5, with 11 nucleotides matching TRBD1. The length of the CDR3 is 18 residues. V shed 5 bases, J shed 2 bases, and the junction held 11 bases outside the gene matches. Germline V gene sequence: CDR1 MNHEY, CDR2 SMNVEV (reference sequence). The CDR3 loop is CASSPAGTGGRGNQPQHF. CDR3 coding DNA: TGTGCCAGCAGTCCCGCGGGGACAGGGGGGAGAGGCAATCAGCCCCAGCATTTT.

The chain couples TRBV27 to TRBJ2-5, with a weak D call TRBD2 (6 bases). CDR1 and CDR2 (germline): MNHEY, SMNVEV (reference sequence). This CDR3 has 13 residues. The ends were cut back, 8 bases at V and 0 bases at J, with 10 bases in the middle. CDR3 amino acids: CASRREYQETQYF. CDR3 nucleotides: TGTGCCAGCCGACGGGAGTACCAAGAGACCCAGTACTTC.

The gene calls are TRBV28 and TRBJ1-4; D is unclear. The CDR3 covers 15 residues. Trimming took off 6 bases at V and 8 bases at J, with 19 bases between the two ends. CDR1 MDHEN and CDR2 SYDVKM come from the germline V gene. CDR3 DNA sequence: TGTGCCAGCAGACCCTTACGGGAAAGCGGGGAAAAACTGTTTTTT. It codes for CASRPLRESGEKLFF. The variable domain in full, with the rest retrieved from reference TRBV28 and TRBJ1-4, is DVKVTQSSRYLVKRTGEKVFLECVQDMDHENMFWYRQDPGLGLRLIYFSYDVKMKEKGDIPEGYSVSREKKERFSLILESASTNQTSMYLCASRPLRESGEKLFFGSGTQLSVL.

The genes are TRBV23-1 and TRBJ2-3; TRBD1 is a possible D gene (5 bases). TRBV23-1 carries the ORF label, with uncertain function. CDR3 length equals 13 residues. V shed 7 bases and J shed 4 bases, with 12 bases lying between them. CDR3 DNA sequence: TGCGCCAGCAACGGAGCAGGGCCAGATACGCAGTATTTT. Its translation: CASNGAGPDTQYF.

The rearrangement uses TRBV20-1 and TRBJ1-1; D unresolved. Trimming pared 6 bases from V and 4 bases from J, leaving 6 bases between. The CDR3 sequence is 10 residues long. Germline V gene data show CDR1 as DFQATT and CDR2 as SNEGSKA (reference sequence). The CDR3 spells CSARFTEAFF. DNA of the CDR3: TGCAGTGCGAGGTTCACTGAAGCTTTCTTT.

This chain uses TRBV11-2 with TRBJ2-7, with 9 bases aligning to TRBD2. The germline V gene has CDR1 SGHAT and CDR2 FQNNGV. Trimming cost V 2 bases and J 6 bases; bases outside gene matches: 5. The CDR3 covers 14 residues. The CDR3 loop is CASSLIGTSSEQYF. For the CDR3, the DNA is TGTGCCAGCAGCTTAATCGGGACTAGCTCCGAGCAGTACTTC.

This chain links TRBV28 with TRBJ2-3, with a weak D call TRBD2 (6 bases). The CDR3 runs 13 residues. Looked up from germline, CDR1 is MDHEN and CDR2 is SYDVKM. Trimming stripped 5 bases from V and 4 bases from J, with 10 bases between. The CDR3 region has the DNA TGTGCCAGCAGTGGGGGACTCTCAGATACGCAGTATTTT. It specifies CASSGGLSDTQYF.

This chain uses TRBV28 with TRBJ1-6; tentative D call: TRBD1 (5 bases). This CDR3 is 16 amino acids long. CDR1 is MDHEN, CDR2 SYDVKM, per germline. Between the trimmed V and J ends, which lost 2 bases and 0 bases, there was a span of 8 bases. The CDR3 region has the DNA TGTGCCAGCAGTTTACCCAGGGACTCCTATAATTCACCCCTCCACTTT. This translates into CASSLPRDSYNSPLHF.

The chain uses TRBV15 and TRBJ2-3; D is ambiguous. V was shortened by 1 base and J by 5 bases, with 10 bases between the two germline ends. The CDR3 totals 14 residues. Germline V CDR1 and CDR2: LNHNV, YYDKDF (reference sequence). CDR3 coding DNA: TGTGCCACCAGCAGAGGCCAGACGGGAGATACGCAGTATTTT. Amino acid sequence: CATSRGQTGDTQYF. The complete variable domain, with remaining parts taken from reference TRBV15 and TRBJ2-3, reads DAMVIQNPRYQVTQFGKPVTLSCSQTLNHNVMYWYQQKSSQAPKLLFHYYDKDFNNEADTPDNFQSRRPNTSFCFLDIRSPGLGDTAMYLCATSRGQTGDTQYFGPGTRLTVL.

This clone was seen only a few times. V gene TRBV27 combines with J gene TRBJ1-2; the D is unclear. V lost 2 bases, J lost 5 bases, and 15 bases lay in between. The germline CDR1 and CDR2 sequences are MNHEY and SMNVEV (reference sequence). CDR3 length equals 15 residues. The DNA for the CDR3 is TGTGCCAGCAGTTTAAATAGCGAGCCCTATTATGGCTACACCTTC. It encodes CASSLNSEPYYGYTF.

On this clone itself: Its ends do not fully match the called genes, so a read error is possible. The chain combines TRBV25-1 with TRBJ2-5, with 7 bases matching TRBD1. The CDR3 is made up of 13 amino acids. Germline loops: CDR1 MGHDK, CDR2 SYGVNS. This CDR3 is CASSGQDHETQYF. CDR3 bases: TGTGCCAGCAGCGGACAGGACCACGAGACCCAGTACTTC.

The rearrangement joins TRBV2 to TRBJ2-2, with D possibly being TRBD1 (5 bases). Germline V gene lookup returns CDR1 SNHLY and CDR2 FYNNEI. The CDR3 sequence is 16 residues long. Deletions cut 7 bases from V and 6 bases from J, with 21 bases between. The CDR3 loop reads CASKSGLTLVAGELFF. The CDR3 nucleotides are TGTGCCAGCAAGTCAGGGCTAACTTTGGTCGCCGGGGAGCTGTTTTTT.

V is TRBV4-1 and J is TRBJ1-2, with D tentatively TRBD1 (6 bases). The CDR3 is made up of 14 amino acids. V was trimmed by 2 bases and J by 4 bases, leaving 11 bases between them. Per germline, CDR1 MGHRA and CDR2 YSYEKL. The CDR3 here is CASSQPTGLYGYTF. As DNA, the CDR3 is TGCGCCAGCAGCCAACCTACAGGGCTCTATGGCTACACCTTC.

The J gene is TRBJ2-7, the V gene TRBV30; TRBD2 matches 7 bases. Per germline, CDR1 GTSNPN and CDR2 SVGIG (reference sequence). This CDR3 region has 13 residues. With 4 bases clipped from V and 4 bases from J, the junction kept 7 bases outside the gene matches. The CDR3 nucleotides are TGTGCCTGGAATAGTGGAGCGGGGTACGAGCAGTACTTC. Translating it yields CAWNSGAGYEQYF. Complete variable domain (other parts from reference TRBV30 and TRBJ2-7): SQTIHQWPATLVQPVGSPLSLECTVEGTSNPNLYWYRQAAGRGLQLLFYSVGIGQISSEVPQNLSASRPQDRQFILSSKKLLLSDSGFYLCAWNSGAGYEQYFGPGTRLTVT.